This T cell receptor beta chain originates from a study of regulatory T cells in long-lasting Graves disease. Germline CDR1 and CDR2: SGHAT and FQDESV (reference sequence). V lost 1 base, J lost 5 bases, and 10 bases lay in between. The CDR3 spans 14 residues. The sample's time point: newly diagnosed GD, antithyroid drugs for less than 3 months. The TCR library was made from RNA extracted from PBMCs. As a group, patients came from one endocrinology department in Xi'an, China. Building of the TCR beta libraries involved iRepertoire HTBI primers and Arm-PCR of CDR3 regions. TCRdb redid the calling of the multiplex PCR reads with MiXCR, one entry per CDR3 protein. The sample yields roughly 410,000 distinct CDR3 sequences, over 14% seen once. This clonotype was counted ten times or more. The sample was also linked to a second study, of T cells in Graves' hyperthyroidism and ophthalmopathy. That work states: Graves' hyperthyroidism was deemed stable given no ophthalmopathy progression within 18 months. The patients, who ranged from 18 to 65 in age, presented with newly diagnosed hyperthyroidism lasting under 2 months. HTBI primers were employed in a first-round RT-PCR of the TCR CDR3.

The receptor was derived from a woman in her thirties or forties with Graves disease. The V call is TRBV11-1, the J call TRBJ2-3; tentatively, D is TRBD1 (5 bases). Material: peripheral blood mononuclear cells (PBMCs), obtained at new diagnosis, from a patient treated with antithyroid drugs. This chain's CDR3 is CASSLGQSRDTQYF. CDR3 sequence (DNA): TGTGCCAGCAGCTTAGGACAGTCGAGAGATACGCAGTATTTT.